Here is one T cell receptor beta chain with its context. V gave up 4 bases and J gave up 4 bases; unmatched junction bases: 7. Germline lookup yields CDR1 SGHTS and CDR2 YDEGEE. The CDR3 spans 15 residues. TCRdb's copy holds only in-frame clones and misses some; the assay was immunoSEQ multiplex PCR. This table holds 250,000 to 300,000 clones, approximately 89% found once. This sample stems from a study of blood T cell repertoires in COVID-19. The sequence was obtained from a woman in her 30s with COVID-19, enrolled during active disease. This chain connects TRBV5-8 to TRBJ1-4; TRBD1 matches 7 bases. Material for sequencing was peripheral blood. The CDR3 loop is CASSLGQEHNEKLFF. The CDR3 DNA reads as TGTGCCAGCAGCCTTGGACAGGAGCATAATGAAAAACTGTTTTTT.